This T cell receptor beta chain was observed in a study of cytomegalovirus exposure and HLA in healthy donors. Trimming cost V 5 bases and J 6 bases, with 8 bases left between them. This CDR3 is built from 11 residues. Looked up from germline, CDR1 is SGHAT and CDR2 is FQNNGV. As regards this clone: The antigen remains undetermined.

It was with 60 Vbeta and 13 Jbeta primers that the PCR ran. Sequencing was performed with immunoSEQ multiplex PCR; in TCRdb, only in-frame clones are kept and a portion is missing. In the table there are about 190,000 clones, more than 75% of which are singletons. Points from the study as a whole: Association of a missense DCLRE1C variant with TCR beta V- and J-gene trimming was reported in a later analysis.

Healthy bone marrow donors formed the donor group. Donors were ostensibly healthy at sampling, although undocumented immune exposures were probable. This TCR came from a woman under 30 in good health and CMV-seronegative. The rearrangement uses TRBV11-2 and TRBJ2-7; D is ambiguous. The sample was PBMCs. The CDR3 loop reads CASSPRVEQYF. The CDR3 region has the DNA TGTGCCAGCAGCCCCCGGGTCGAGCAGTACTTC.